Included here is one T cell receptor beta chain sequence, with context. The target antigen is unknown. The data belong to a study of post-analysis software for immune sequencing data. Study details: The disease courses covered relapsing-remitting, secondary progressive and progressive-relapsing multiple sclerosis.

There are 17 residues in the CDR3. Losses at the gene ends were 4 bases for V and 4 bases for J; bases not matched to a gene: 11. The germline V gene has CDR1 SNHLY and CDR2 FYNNEI. Researchers reported that TCR beta cDNA libraries carried unique molecular identifiers. From around 0.96 to 9.9 million T cells, 550,000 or so cDNA molecules were obtained. TCRdb ran MiXCR on the PCR reads and lists one entry per CDR3 protein. This table has about 260,000 distinct CDR3 sequences, 36% appearing once. Notes on the study in general: For normalized Chao1 diversity, multiple sclerosis patients scored significantly lower than controls did. The five TRBV segments detected at higher frequency in patients than in controls included TRBV5-6, TRBV5-1 and TRBV20-1.

Sequencing was performed on blood. This TCR was recovered from a girl under 18 with multiple sclerosis. The gene calls are TRBV2 and TRBJ2-2, with TRBD2 matching over 8 bases. The CDR3 loop is CASSGELAEAGTGELFF. The CDR3 coding sequence is TGTGCCAGCAGTGGAGAACTAGCGGAGGCGGGCACCGGGGAGCTGTTTTTT.